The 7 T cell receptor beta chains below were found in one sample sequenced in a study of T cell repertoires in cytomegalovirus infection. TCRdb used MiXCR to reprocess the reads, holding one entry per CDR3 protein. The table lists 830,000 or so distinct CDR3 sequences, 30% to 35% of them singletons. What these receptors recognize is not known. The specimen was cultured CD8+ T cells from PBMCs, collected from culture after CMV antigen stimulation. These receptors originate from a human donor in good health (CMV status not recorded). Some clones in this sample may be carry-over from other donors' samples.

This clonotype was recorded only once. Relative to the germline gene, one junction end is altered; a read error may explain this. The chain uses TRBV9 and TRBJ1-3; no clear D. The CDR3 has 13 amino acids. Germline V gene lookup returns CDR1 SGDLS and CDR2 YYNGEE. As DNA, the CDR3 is TGTGGCAGCAAAGAAGTATCGGGAAACACCATATATTTT. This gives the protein CGSKEVSGNTIYF.

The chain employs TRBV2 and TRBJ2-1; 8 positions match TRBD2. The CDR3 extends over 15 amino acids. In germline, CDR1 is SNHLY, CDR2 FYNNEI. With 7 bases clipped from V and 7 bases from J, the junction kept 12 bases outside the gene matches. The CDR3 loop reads CASTESGGGRNEQFF. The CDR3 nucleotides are TGTGCCAGCACCGAGAGCGGGGGCGGCCGTAATGAGCAGTTCTTC.

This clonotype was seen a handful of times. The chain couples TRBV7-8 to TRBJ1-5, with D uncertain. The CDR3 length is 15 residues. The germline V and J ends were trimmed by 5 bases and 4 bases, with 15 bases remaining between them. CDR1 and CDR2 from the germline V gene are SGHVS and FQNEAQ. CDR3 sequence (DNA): TGTGCCAGCAGCCCAGAGGCGGGGAATAATCAGCCCCAGCATTTT. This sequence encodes CASSPEAGNNQPQHF.

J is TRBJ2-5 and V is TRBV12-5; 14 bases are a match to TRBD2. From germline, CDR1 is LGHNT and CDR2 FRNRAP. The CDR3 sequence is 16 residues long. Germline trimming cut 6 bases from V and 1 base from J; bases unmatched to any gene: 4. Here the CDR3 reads CASGFGTSGGQETQYF. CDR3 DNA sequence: TGTGCTAGTGGCTTTGGGACTAGCGGGGGCCAAGAGACCCAGTACTTC.

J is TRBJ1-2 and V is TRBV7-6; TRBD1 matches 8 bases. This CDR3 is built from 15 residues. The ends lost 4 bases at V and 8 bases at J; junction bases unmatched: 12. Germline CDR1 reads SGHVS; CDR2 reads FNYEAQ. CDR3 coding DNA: TGTGCCAGCAGCTATAAAGATGACAGGGGATACGGCTACACCTTC. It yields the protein CASSYKDDRGYGYTF. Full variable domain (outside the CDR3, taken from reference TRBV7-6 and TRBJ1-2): GAGVSQSPRYKVTKRGQDVALRCDPISGHVSLYWYRQALGQGPEFLTYFNYEAQQDKSGLPNDRFSAERPEGSISTLTIQRTEQRDSAMYRCASSYKDDRGYGYTFGSGTRLTVV.

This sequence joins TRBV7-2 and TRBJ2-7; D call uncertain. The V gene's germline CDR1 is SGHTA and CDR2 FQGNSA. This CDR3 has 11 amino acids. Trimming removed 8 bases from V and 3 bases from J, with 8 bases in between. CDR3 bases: TGTGCCAGCGTCGATCGCTACGAGCAGTACGTC. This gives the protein CASVDRYEQYV.

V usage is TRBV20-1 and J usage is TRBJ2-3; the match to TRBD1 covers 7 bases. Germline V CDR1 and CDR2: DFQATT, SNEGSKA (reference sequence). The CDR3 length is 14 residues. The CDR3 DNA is TGCAGCCCTATAGACAGGGAAGAGGTTAATACGCAGTATTTT. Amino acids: CSPIDREEVNTQYF.